This TCR beta chain comes out of a study of control samples from healthy donors and cancer patients. Sequencing used immunoSEQ multiplex PCR; TCRdb keeps in-frame clones, though not all of them. The profile shows roughly 100,000 clones, about 90% of them singletons. The CDR3 length is 17 residues. Germline-derived CDR1 and CDR2 are WSHSY and SAAADI. Trimming left V 2 bases short and J 4 bases short, with 17 bases between. This clonotype was sampled from a woman aged 18-30 years in good health. Sequenced sample: blood. The chain couples TRBV10-2 to TRBJ2-2; a weak D match, TRBD1 (6 bases). Here the CDR3 DNA reads TGCGCCAGCAGTGAGATGGCACAGGGTTTCGGCACCGGGGAGCTGTTTTTT. This translates into CASSEMAQGFGTGELFF.